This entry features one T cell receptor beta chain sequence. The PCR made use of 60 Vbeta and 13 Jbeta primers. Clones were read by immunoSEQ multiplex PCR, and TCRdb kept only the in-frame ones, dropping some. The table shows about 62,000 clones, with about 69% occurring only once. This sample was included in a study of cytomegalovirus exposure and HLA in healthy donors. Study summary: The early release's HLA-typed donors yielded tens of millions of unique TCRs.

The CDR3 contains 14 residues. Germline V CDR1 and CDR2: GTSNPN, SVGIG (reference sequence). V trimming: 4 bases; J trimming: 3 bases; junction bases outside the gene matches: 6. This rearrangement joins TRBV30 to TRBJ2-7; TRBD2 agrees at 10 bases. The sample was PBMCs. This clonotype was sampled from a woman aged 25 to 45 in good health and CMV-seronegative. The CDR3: CAWTGPSGSYEQYF. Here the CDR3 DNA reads TGTGCCTGGACCGGGCCTAGCGGGAGCTACGAGCAGTACTTC.